The rows below give T cell receptor beta chains drawn from one sample of a study of T cell changes during pregnancy in multiple sclerosis. Produced via immunoSEQ multiplex PCR; TCRdb's table is partial and in-frame only. The data show 40,000 to 45,000 clones, with approximately 92% seen just once and 1% to 1.5% held by the top ten. Here the sequenced sample was CD4+ T cells from peripheral blood mononuclear cells, taken in the first trimester of pregnancy. These receptors came from a female donor with multiple sclerosis, enrolled in a pregnancy study. CDR3s include the opening cysteine and the closing phenylalanine or tryptophan. A D gene is named only where the DNA matches it firmly. The listing skips clone size in some rows; elsewhere it reads once, few, many or a size class.

v_gene: TRBV30; abundance: once; d_gene: .; j_gene: TRBJ1-2; CDR3nt: TGTGCCTGGAGTGTACAGGAAGAGAGCTATGGCTACACCTTC; CDR3aa: CAWSVQEESYGYTF
v_gene: TRBV5-6; abundance: .; d_gene: .; j_gene: TRBJ1-1; CDR3nt: TGTGCCAGCAGCCCGATACGGGAGACGGGGATGAACACTGAAGCTTTCTTT; CDR3aa: CASSPIRETGMNTEAFF
v_gene: TRBV10-3; abundance: .; d_gene: TRBD1; j_gene: TRBJ2-5; CDR3nt: TGTGCCATCAGTGGGACAGGGAGAGGAGGGACCCAGTACTTC; CDR3aa: CAISGTGRGGTQYF
v_gene: TRBV6-5; abundance: .; d_gene: TRBD1; j_gene: TRBJ2-7; CDR3nt: TGTGCCAGCAGTCCGGGACAGGTGCTCGGCGAGCAGTACTTC; CDR3aa: CASSPGQVLGEQYF
v_gene: TRBV6-1; abundance: few; d_gene: .; j_gene: TRBJ1-2; CDR3nt: TGTGCCAGCAGTTCACAGGGTTATGGCTACACCTTC; CDR3aa: CASSSQGYGYTF
v_gene: TRBV29-1; abundance: .; d_gene: TRBD2; j_gene: TRBJ2-1; CDR3nt: TGCAGCGTTGTCAGACTAGCGACGTCCTACAATGAGCAGTTCTTC; CDR3aa: CSVVRLATSYNEQFF
v_gene: TRBV23-1; abundance: .; d_gene: .; j_gene: TRBJ1-4; CDR3nt: TGCGCCAGCAGTCCTATTAATGAAAAACTGTTTTTT; CDR3aa: CASSPINEKLFF
v_gene: TRBV18; abundance: .; d_gene: .; j_gene: TRBJ2-2; CDR3nt: TGTGCCAGCTCACGCGGACAGCCGAACACCGGGGAGCTGTTTTTT; CDR3aa: CASSRGQPNTGELFF
v_gene: TRBV11-2; abundance: .; d_gene: .; j_gene: TRBJ2-7; CDR3nt: TGTGCCAGCAGCTTAGGAGCCCGGCGGACTCGGGAGCAGTACTTC; CDR3aa: CASSLGARRTREQYF
v_gene: TRBV5-1; abundance: .; d_gene: TRBD1; j_gene: TRBJ2-1; CDR3nt: TGCGCCAGCAGCTTGCCCCGGACAGGCTCCTACAATGAGCAGTTCTTC; CDR3aa: CASSLPRTGSYNEQFF
v_gene: TRBV5-1; abundance: .; d_gene: .; j_gene: TRBJ2-7; CDR3nt: TGCGCCAGCAGCTTGGATCCCCGCTACGAGCAGTACTTC; CDR3aa: CASSLDPRYEQYF
v_gene: TRBV7-6; abundance: .; d_gene: .; j_gene: TRBJ2-5; CDR3nt: TGTGCCAGCAGCTTAGGGTCGCTAGGAGAGACCCAGTACTTC; CDR3aa: CASSLGSLGETQYF
v_gene: TRBV7-2; abundance: .; d_gene: .; j_gene: TRBJ2-2; CDR3nt: TGTGCCAGCAGCTTAATGGCCCGGGAGAATGCCGGGGAGCTGTTTTTT; CDR3aa: CASSLMARENAGELFF
v_gene: TRBV6-6; abundance: .; d_gene: .; j_gene: TRBJ2-7; CDR3nt: TGTGTCTCCGGTCCCCCCTACGAGCAGTACTTC; CDR3aa: CVSGPPYEQYF
v_gene: TRBV5-1; abundance: .; d_gene: .; j_gene: TRBJ2-7; CDR3nt: TGCGCCAGCAGCTTGATCAGGGGACCGCACTCCTACGAGCAGTACTTC; CDR3aa: CASSLIRGPHSYEQYF
v_gene: TRBV19; abundance: once; d_gene: TRBD1; j_gene: TRBJ2-2; CDR3nt: TGTGCCAGTAGTGCGGGACAGGCGAACACCGGGGAGCTGTTTTTT; CDR3aa: CASSAGQANTGELFF
v_gene: TRBV5-1; abundance: .; d_gene: .; j_gene: TRBJ2-7; CDR3nt: TGCGCCAGCAGCTTGGCGGCGGAGATCTACGAGCAGTACTTC; CDR3aa: CASSLAAEIYEQYF
v_gene: TRBV2; abundance: .; d_gene: .; j_gene: TRBJ2-7; CDR3nt: TGTGCCAGCAGAGGATACAGGGGACTCTACGAGCAGTACTTC; CDR3aa: CASRGYRGLYEQYF
v_gene: TRBV5-1; abundance: .; d_gene: TRBD1; j_gene: TRBJ2-1; CDR3nt: TGCGCCAGCAGCTTGGCCGACAGGGGCCTCAATGAGCAGTTCTTC; CDR3aa: CASSLADRGLNEQFF
v_gene: TRBV4-1; abundance: .; d_gene: TRBD2; j_gene: TRBJ2-1; CDR3nt: TGCGCCAGCAGCCAACCCACTAGCGGGAGCTACAATGAGCAGTTCTTC; CDR3aa: CASSQPTSGSYNEQFF
v_gene: TRBV5-4; abundance: .; d_gene: TRBD1; j_gene: TRBJ2-7; CDR3nt: TGTGCCAGCAGCCTCCAAGGACAGGGATACGAGCAGTACTTC; CDR3aa: CASSLQGQGYEQYF
v_gene: TRBV30; abundance: .; d_gene: .; j_gene: TRBJ2-4; CDR3nt: TGTGCCTGGGGGCTGCTAGCCAAAAACATTCAGTACTTC; CDR3aa: CAWGLLAKNIQYF